A selection of T cell receptor beta chains follows, all from one sample in a study of Ad26.COV2.S vaccination and SARS-CoV-2 variants. TCRdb's table, derived via immunoSEQ multiplex PCR, lists solely in-frame clones and lacks some. The table has around 400,000 clones, about 83% seen once. Sequences were derived from peripheral blood, sampled in a trial of Ad26.COV2.S vaccine versus placebo. The receptors originated from a person between 18 and 60 years old who received the Ad26.COV2.S COVID-19 vaccine or a placebo. CDR3s include the opening cysteine and the closing phenylalanine or tryptophan. Each record gives: clone size, D gene, J gene, V gene, CDR3 protein, CDR3 DNA. A D gene is named only where the DNA matches it firmly. Size is stated for part of the rows, as once, few or many counts, or as a class when the clone is expanded.

abundance: -; d_gene: -; j_gene: TRBJ2-1; v_gene: TRBV18; CDR3aa: CASSRAGLLSSYNEQFF; CDR3nt: TGTGCCAGCTCACGGGCGGGTCTCCTCAGCTCCTACAATGAGCAGTTCTTC
abundance: -; d_gene: -; j_gene: TRBJ2-5; v_gene: TRBV7-2; CDR3aa: CASSLASGLAETQYF; CDR3nt: TGTGCCAGCAGCTTAGCGTCAGGGTTGGCAGAGACCCAGTACTTC
abundance: -; d_gene: -; j_gene: TRBJ1-5; v_gene: TRBV30; CDR3aa: CAWSPGAALNSNQPQHF; CDR3nt: TGTGCCTGGAGCCCAGGGGCGGCCCTGAATAGCAATCAGCCCCAGCATTTT
abundance: -; d_gene: TRBD2; j_gene: TRBJ2-3; v_gene: TRBV30; CDR3aa: CAWSGPGLAANLGTDTQYF; CDR3nt: TGTGCCTGGAGTGGTCCGGGACTAGCGGCCAACCTGGGAACAGATACGCAGTATTTT
abundance: -; d_gene: -; j_gene: TRBJ2-3; v_gene: TRBV2; CDR3aa: CASLERADTQYF; CDR3nt: TGTGCCAGTCTTGAGCGGGCAGATACGCAGTATTTT
abundance: -; d_gene: -; j_gene: TRBJ1-2; v_gene: TRBV9; CDR3aa: CASSVPRGSGTNYGYTF; CDR3nt: TGTGCCAGCAGCGTCCCAAGAGGCAGCGGTACTAACTATGGCTACACCTTC
abundance: -; d_gene: -; j_gene: TRBJ1-6; v_gene: TRBV5-1; CDR3aa: CASSVQGRYNSPLHF; CDR3nt: TGCGCCAGCAGCGTTCAGGGGAGGTATAATTCACCCCTCCACTTT
abundance: -; d_gene: TRBD1; j_gene: TRBJ1-3; v_gene: TRBV4-1; CDR3aa: CASSQGRGQGSGNTIYF; CDR3nt: TGCGCCAGCAGCCAAGGGCGGGGACAGGGGTCTGGAAACACCATATATTTT
abundance: -; d_gene: -; j_gene: TRBJ2-7; v_gene: TRBV7-9; CDR3aa: CASSPLWTPNEQYF; CDR3nt: TGTGCCAGCAGCCCCCTCTGGACCCCCAACGAGCAGTACTTC
abundance: -; d_gene: -; j_gene: TRBJ2-2; v_gene: TRBV5-5; CDR3aa: CASSFPTERTNTGELFF; CDR3nt: TGTGCCAGCAGCTTCCCTACGGAGCGGACGAACACCGGGGAGCTGTTTTTT
abundance: few; d_gene: -; j_gene: TRBJ2-7; v_gene: TRBV11-3; CDR3aa: CASSWRETEQYF; CDR3nt: TGTGCCAGCAGCTGGAGGGAGACCGAGCAGTACTTC
abundance: -; d_gene: -; j_gene: TRBJ2-2; v_gene: TRBV11-3; CDR3aa: CASSSQRNTGELFF; CDR3nt: TGTGCCAGCAGCTCCCAGCGGAACACCGGGGAGCTGTTTTTT
abundance: -; d_gene: TRBD1; j_gene: TRBJ1-2; v_gene: TRBV5-1; CDR3aa: CASSLGFGQGAPDGYTF; CDR3nt: TGCGCCAGCAGCTTGGGGTTCGGACAGGGGGCCCCGGATGGCTACACCTTC